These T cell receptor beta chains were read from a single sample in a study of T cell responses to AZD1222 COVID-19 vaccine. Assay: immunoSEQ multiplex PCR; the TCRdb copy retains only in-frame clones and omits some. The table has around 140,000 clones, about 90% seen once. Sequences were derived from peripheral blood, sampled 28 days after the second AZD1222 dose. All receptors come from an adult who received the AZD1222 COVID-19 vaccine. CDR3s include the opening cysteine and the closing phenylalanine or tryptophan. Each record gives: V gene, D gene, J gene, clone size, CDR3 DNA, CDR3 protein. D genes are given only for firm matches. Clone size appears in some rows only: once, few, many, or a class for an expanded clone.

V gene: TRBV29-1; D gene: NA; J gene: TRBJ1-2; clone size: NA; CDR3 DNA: TGCAGCGTTGAATACAGGGCCTATGGCTACACCTTC; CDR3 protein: CSVEYRAYGYTF
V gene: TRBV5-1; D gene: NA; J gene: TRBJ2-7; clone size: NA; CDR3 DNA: TGCGCCAGCAGCTCTAGGACCTCCACCTACGAGCAGTACTTC; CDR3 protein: CASSSRTSTYEQYF
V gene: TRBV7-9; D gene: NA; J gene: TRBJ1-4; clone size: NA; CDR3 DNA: TGTGCCAGCAGCTCCGGGGACGGTACTGCAACTAATGAAAAACTGTTTTTT; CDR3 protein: CASSSGDGTATNEKLFF
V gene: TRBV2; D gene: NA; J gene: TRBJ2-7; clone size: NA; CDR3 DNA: TGTGCCAGCATGGAGGGGACCTACGAGCAGTACTTC; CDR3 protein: CASMEGTYEQYF
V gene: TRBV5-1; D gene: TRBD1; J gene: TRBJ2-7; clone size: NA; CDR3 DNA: TGCGCCAGCAGCTCACAAACCCTTTACAGGGGGCTCCACGAGCAGTACTTC; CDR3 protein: CASSSQTLYRGLHEQYF
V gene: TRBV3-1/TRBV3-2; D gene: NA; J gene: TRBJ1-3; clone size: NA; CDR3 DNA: TGTGCCAGCAGCCAAGTAAGGTTAACCTCTGGAAACACCATATATTTT; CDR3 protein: CASSQVRLTSGNTIYF
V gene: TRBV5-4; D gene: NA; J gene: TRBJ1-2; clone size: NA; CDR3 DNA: TGTGCCAGCAGCTTGTTTGGGACCAGGTATGGCTACACCTTC; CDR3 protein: CASSLFGTRYGYTF
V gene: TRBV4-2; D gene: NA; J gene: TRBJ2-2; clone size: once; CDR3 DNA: TGTGCCAGCAGCCAAGATCGGGAAGAGGACGGGGAGCTGTTTTTT; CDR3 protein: CASSQDREEDGELFF
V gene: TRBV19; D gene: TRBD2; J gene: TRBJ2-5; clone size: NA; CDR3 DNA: TGTGCCAGTAGTTCTCCCGCGGGAGCCAAAGAGACCCAGTACTTC; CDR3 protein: CASSSPAGAKETQYF
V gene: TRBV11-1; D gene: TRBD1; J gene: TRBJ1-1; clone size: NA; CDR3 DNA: TGTGCCAGCGGATTAATACAGGGGGCGCACACTGAAGCTTTCTTT; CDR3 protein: CASGLIQGAHTEAFF
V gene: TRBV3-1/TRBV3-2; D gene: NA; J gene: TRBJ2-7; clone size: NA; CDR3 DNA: TGTGCCAGCAGCCAAGTTGCGGATTGGAGGATTACCTACGAGCAGTACTTC; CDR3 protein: CASSQVADWRITYEQYF
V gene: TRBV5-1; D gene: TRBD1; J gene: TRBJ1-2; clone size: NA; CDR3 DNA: TGCGCCAGCAGCGACTTACAGGGGAACGCTAACTATGGCTACACCTTC; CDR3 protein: CASSDLQGNANYGYTF
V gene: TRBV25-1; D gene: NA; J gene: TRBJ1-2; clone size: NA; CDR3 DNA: TGTGCCAGCAGTCCTGGGCAGAGTTATGGCTACACCTTC; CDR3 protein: CASSPGQSYGYTF
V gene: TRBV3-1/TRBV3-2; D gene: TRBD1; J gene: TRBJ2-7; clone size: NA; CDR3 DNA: TGTGCCAGCAGCCAGAATCCCCGGGGACAGGGGACTCCCGGCGCCTACGAGCAGTACTTC; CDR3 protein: CASSQNPRGQGTPGAYEQYF
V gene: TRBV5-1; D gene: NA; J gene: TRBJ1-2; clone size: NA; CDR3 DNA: TGCGCCAGCAGCTTGGAAACAGGTCCCGCGGGGGGCTACACCTTC; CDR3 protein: CASSLETGPAGGYTF
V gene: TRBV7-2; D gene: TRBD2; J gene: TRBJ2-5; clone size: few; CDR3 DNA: TGTGCCAGCAGCACCGGGCTAGCGGGAGGGCCTAAAGAGACCCAGTACTTC; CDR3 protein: CASSTGLAGGPKETQYF
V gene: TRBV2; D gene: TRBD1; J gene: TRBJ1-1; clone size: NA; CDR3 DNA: TGTGCCAGCAGGGTACAGGGGTCAAACACTGAAGCTTTCTTT; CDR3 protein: CASRVQGSNTEAFF
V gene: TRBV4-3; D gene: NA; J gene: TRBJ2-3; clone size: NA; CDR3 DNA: TGCGCCAGCAGCCAAGATCGGGGTTTCGGTGCGGATACGCAGTATTTT; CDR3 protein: CASSQDRGFGADTQYF
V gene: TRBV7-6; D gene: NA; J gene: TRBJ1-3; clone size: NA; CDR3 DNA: TGTGCCAGCCGACGGACGGCAACTGGAAACACCATATATTTT; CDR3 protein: CASRRTATGNTIYF
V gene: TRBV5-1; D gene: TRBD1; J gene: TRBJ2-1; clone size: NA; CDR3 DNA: TGCGCCAGCAGCCCCTGGACAGGGGGAGGCAATGAGCAGTTCTTC; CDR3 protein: CASSPWTGGGNEQFF
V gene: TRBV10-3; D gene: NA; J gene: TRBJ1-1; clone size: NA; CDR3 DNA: TGTGCCATCAGTGAGTCGAAGGAGAACACTGAAGCTTTCTTT; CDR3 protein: CAISESKENTEAFF
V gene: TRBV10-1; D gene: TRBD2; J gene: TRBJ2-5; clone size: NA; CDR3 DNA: TGCGCCAGCAGTGATCGGGCCCCCCGGGGGGAAGAGACCCAGTACTTC; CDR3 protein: CASSDRAPRGEETQYF
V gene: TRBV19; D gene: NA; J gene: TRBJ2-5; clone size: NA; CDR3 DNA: TGTGCCAGTAGGGACACCGGGGGCCAAGAGACCCAGTACTTC; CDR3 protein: CASRDTGGQETQYF
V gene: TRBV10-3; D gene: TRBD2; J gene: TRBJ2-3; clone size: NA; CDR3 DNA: TGTGCCGCCTCCGGGACTAGCGGGGGGGAATTCACAGATACGCAGTATTTT; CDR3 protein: CAASGTSGGEFTDTQYF
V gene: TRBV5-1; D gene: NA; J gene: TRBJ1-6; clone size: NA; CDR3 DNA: TGCGCCAGCAGCTTGTCTTTAGGTCGCAATTCACCCCTCCACTTT; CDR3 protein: CASSLSLGRNSPLHF
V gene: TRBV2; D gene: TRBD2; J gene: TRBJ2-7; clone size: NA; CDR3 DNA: TGTGCCAGCAGGCCACTGAGCGGGAGCTCCTACGAGCAGTACTTC; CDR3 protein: CASRPLSGSSYEQYF
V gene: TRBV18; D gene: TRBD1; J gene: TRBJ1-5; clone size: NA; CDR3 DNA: TGTGCCAGCTCACTAACCGGGACAGGGGCCAATCAGCCCCAGCATTTT; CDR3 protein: CASSLTGTGANQPQHF
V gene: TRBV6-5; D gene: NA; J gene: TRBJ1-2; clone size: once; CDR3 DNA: TGTGCCAGCACCCAGGATCAGGGTAGTGGCTACACCTTC; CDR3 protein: CASTQDQGSGYTF
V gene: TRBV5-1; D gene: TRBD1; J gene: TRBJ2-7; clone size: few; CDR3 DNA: TGCGCCAGCAGCCGACAGGGGGCCTACGAGCAGTACTTC; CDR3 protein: CASSRQGAYEQYF
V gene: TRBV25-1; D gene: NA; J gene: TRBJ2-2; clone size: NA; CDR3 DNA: TGTGCCAGCTCTCGGGACGAGGCCGGGGAGCTGTTTTTT; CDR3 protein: CASSRDEAGELFF
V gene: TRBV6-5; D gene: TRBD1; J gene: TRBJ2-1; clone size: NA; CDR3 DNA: TGTGCCAGCAGTTACGGACAGGGGTTCGACGAGCAGTTCTTC; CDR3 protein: CASSYGQGFDEQFF
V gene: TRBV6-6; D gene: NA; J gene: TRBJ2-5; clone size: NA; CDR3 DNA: TGTGCCAGCAGTTACGGAGAGACCCAGTACTTC; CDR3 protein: CASSYGETQYF
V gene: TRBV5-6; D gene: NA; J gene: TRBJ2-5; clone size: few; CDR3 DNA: TGTGCCAGCGGCGGGGCTCACGAAATCCAAGAGACCCAGTACTTC; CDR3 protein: CASGGAHEIQETQYF
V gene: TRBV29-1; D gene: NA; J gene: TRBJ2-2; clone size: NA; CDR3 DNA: TGCAGCGTTGAAGAGGCAGGCTTTGTCGGACCCGGGGAGCTGTTTTTT; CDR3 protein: CSVEEAGFVGPGELFF
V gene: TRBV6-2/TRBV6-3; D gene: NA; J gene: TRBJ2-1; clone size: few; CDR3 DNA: TGTGCCAGCAGCCCATTGGGGGAGGATCACAATGAGCAGTTCTTC; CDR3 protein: CASSPLGEDHNEQFF
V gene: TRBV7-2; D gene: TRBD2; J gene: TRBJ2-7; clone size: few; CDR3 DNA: TGTGCCAGCAGCTTAGGGGCGGGAGGGCCGGAGGAGCAGTACTTC; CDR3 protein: CASSLGAGGPEEQYF
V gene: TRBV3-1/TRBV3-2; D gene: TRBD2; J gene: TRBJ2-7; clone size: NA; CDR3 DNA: TGTGCCAGCAGCCAAGGCGGGGGTTTGGTACTCTGGGAGCAGTACTTC; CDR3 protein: CASSQGGGLVLWEQYF
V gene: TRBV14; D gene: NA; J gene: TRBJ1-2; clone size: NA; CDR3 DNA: TGTGCCAGCAGGGACATAAACTATGGCTACACCTTC; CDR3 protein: CASRDINYGYTF
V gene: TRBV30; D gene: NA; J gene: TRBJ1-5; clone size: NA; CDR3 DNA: TGTGCCTGGAGTGTAAGGGGCACCTTCAATCAGCCCCAGCATTTT; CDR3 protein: CAWSVRGTFNQPQHF